This T cell receptor beta chain was sequenced during a study of blood T cells in healthy people across ages. CDR1 is KGHDR, CDR2 SFDVKD, per germline. CDR3 length: 11 amino acids. V lost 10 bases and J lost 7, with 10 bases in between. A second PCR, run for roughly 7 to 11 cycles, used a sample-barcoded 5' primer plus a J-beta primer mix. Each CDR3 protein gets one entry after TCRdb re-called the 5' RACE reads with MiXCR. The sample yields 720,000 or so distinct CDR3 sequences, around two fifths seen once. This clonotype was counted only a few times. The authors drew around 9.3 milliliters of peripheral blood from each donor.

What was sequenced was blood. The V gene is TRBV24-1, the J gene TRBJ2-1; D is possibly TRBD2 (5 bases). This TCR came from a man older than 75 in good health. CDR3 amino acids: CATSGRNEQFF. CDR3 in DNA: TGTGCCACAAGCGGACGGAATGAGCAGTTCTTC.